This is a list of T cell receptor beta chains from one sample in a study of cytotoxic CD8 clonotypes in ibrutinib-treated CLL. Assay used: immunoSEQ multiplex PCR; TCRdb lists only in-frame clones, some missing. The sample has 35,000 to 50,000 clones; about 70% are singletons. This specimen consisted of PBMCs, obtained after 12 months of ibrutinib treatment. The receptors were gathered from a human donor with chronic lymphocytic leukemia. Both conserved end residues are part of each CDR3. The D gene is left open where the match is weak. The size of a clone is reported for some rows only, either as once, few or many, or as a class for expanded clones.

j_call: TRBJ2-3
v_call: TRBV19
d_call: TRBD2
clone_size: NA
cdr3_nt: TGTGCCAGTAGTATCCAAGCGGGAGTGGGTACAGATACGCAGTATTTT
cdr3_aa: CASSIQAGVGTDTQYF

j_call: TRBJ1-2
v_call: TRBV4-3
d_call: NA
clone_size: NA
cdr3_nt: TGCGCCAGCAGCCAAGATAAGGACAGCGGACGACGAGGATACACCTTC
cdr3_aa: CASSQDKDSGRRGYTF

j_call: TRBJ2-7
v_call: TRBV11-2
d_call: NA
clone_size: NA
cdr3_nt: TGTGCCAGCAGCAACCGGGACAAAGTCCGCTACGAGCAGTACTTC
cdr3_aa: CASSNRDKVRYEQYF

j_call: TRBJ1-2
v_call: TRBV6-1
d_call: NA
clone_size: NA
cdr3_nt: TGTGCCAGCAGGATTAGTGCTAACTATGGCTACACCTTC
cdr3_aa: CASRISANYGYTF

j_call: TRBJ1-2
v_call: TRBV5-4
d_call: NA
clone_size: NA
cdr3_nt: TGTGCCAGCGGCAGGGCGGACTATGGCTACACCTTC
cdr3_aa: CASGRADYGYTF

j_call: TRBJ2-7
v_call: TRBV28
d_call: NA
clone_size: NA
cdr3_nt: TGTGCCAGCAGTTTGTGGCAGGAAAATACGAAGCAGTACTTC
cdr3_aa: CASSLWQENTKQYF

j_call: TRBJ1-2
v_call: TRBV7-3
d_call: TRBD1
clone_size: few
cdr3_nt: TGTGCCAGCAGCTTAGGGACAGGGGGCTATGGCTACACCTTC
cdr3_aa: CASSLGTGGYGYTF

j_call: TRBJ2-1
v_call: TRBV7-9
d_call: TRBD2
clone_size: NA
cdr3_nt: TGTGCCAGCAGCCCCCGTAGGACTAGCGGGACCTCCGGGAATGAGCAGTTCTTC
cdr3_aa: CASSPRRTSGTSGNEQFF

j_call: TRBJ1-1
v_call: TRBV28
d_call: NA
clone_size: NA
cdr3_nt: TGTGCCAGCGTCGTTAGTAGGGCGAACACTGAAGCTTTCTTT
cdr3_aa: CASVVSRANTEAFF

j_call: TRBJ2-7
v_call: TRBV9
d_call: NA
clone_size: NA
cdr3_nt: TGTGCCAGCAGCGTAGGCAGAAGTCCTCGCTACGAGCAGTACTTC
cdr3_aa: CASSVGRSPRYEQYF

j_call: TRBJ2-3
v_call: TRBV5-1
d_call: TRBD2
clone_size: NA
cdr3_nt: TGCGCCAGCAGCTCCGGACTAGCGGGAGTGAGGACAGATACGCAGTATTTT
cdr3_aa: CASSSGLAGVRTDTQYF

j_call: TRBJ2-1
v_call: TRBV2
d_call: TRBD2
clone_size: NA
cdr3_nt: TGTGCCAGCACCCTGGGACTAGCGGGAGGTGATGAGCAGTTCTTC
cdr3_aa: CASTLGLAGGDEQFF

j_call: TRBJ2-7
v_call: TRBV5-1
d_call: TRBD1
clone_size: NA
cdr3_nt: TGCGCCAGCAGCTTGACCGGGACAGGAATCTACGAGCAGTACTTC
cdr3_aa: CASSLTGTGIYEQYF

j_call: TRBJ1-5
v_call: TRBV6-1
d_call: TRBD1
clone_size: NA
cdr3_nt: TGTGCCAGCAGTGGGTGGGGACAGGGGAATCAGCCCCAGCATTTT
cdr3_aa: CASSGWGQGNQPQHF

j_call: TRBJ2-7
v_call: TRBV19
d_call: TRBD2
clone_size: few
cdr3_nt: TGTGCCAGTAGTAGGGGACTAGCGGGAGCTGGCTACGAGCAGTACTTC
cdr3_aa: CASSRGLAGAGYEQYF

j_call: TRBJ2-3
v_call: TRBV28
d_call: TRBD2
clone_size: once
cdr3_nt: TGTGCCAGCAGTTTAATCACTAGCGGAGGCACAGATACGCAGTATTTT
cdr3_aa: CASSLITSGGTDTQYF

j_call: TRBJ2-5
v_call: TRBV29-1
d_call: TRBD1
clone_size: NA
cdr3_nt: TGCAGCGTCAGCCAGACAGGGGGCCAAGAGACCCAGTACTTC
cdr3_aa: CSVSQTGGQETQYF

j_call: TRBJ1-1
v_call: TRBV9
d_call: NA
clone_size: NA
cdr3_nt: TGTGCCAGCAGCGTAGCGATTGGAGGAGCTGACACTGAAGCTTTCTTT
cdr3_aa: CASSVAIGGADTEAFF

j_call: TRBJ1-1
v_call: TRBV28
d_call: NA
clone_size: NA
cdr3_nt: TGTGCCAGCGAAGGGGGTACTGAAGCTTTCTTT
cdr3_aa: CASEGGTEAFF

j_call: TRBJ2-6
v_call: TRBV18
d_call: TRBD2
clone_size: NA
cdr3_nt: TGTGCCAGCTCACCACTGGCTAGCGGGAGCGCTGGGGCCAACGTCCTGACTTTC
cdr3_aa: CASSPLASGSAGANVLTF

j_call: TRBJ2-3
v_call: TRBV27
d_call: TRBD2
clone_size: few
cdr3_nt: TGTGCCAGCAGGACTAGCGGGAGAAGCACAGATACGCAGTATTTT
cdr3_aa: CASRTSGRSTDTQYF

j_call: TRBJ2-7
v_call: TRBV7-9
d_call: NA
clone_size: NA
cdr3_nt: TGTGCCAGCAGCTCGGTTTGGGGAGCCTACGAGCAGTACTTC
cdr3_aa: CASSSVWGAYEQYF

j_call: TRBJ2-7
v_call: TRBV28
d_call: NA
clone_size: NA
cdr3_nt: TGTGCCAGCAGTCTGACAAAATACGAGCAGTACTTC
cdr3_aa: CASSLTKYEQYF

j_call: TRBJ1-2
v_call: TRBV27
d_call: NA
clone_size: few
cdr3_nt: TGTGCCAGCAGTCCCTCGAACCCGGACACCTATGGCTACACCTTC
cdr3_aa: CASSPSNPDTYGYTF